This paragraph reports one T cell receptor beta chain. Antigen unknown. This entry comes from a study of CD8 T cells in ankylosing spondylitis. Study results and limitations: What appeared characteristic of ankylosing spondylitis blood was a TCR beta motif of eight or nine highly homologous variants.

TCRdb independently ran MiXCR on the 5' RACE reads; one entry per CDR3 protein. Of just under 550,000 distinct CDR3 sequences in the sample, approximately 12% were seen once. The germline gives CDR1 MNHEY, CDR2 SVGAGI. Trimming pared 0 bases from V and 6 bases from J, leaving 9 bases between. The CDR3 totals 14 residues. The origin of this receptor is a male donor with ankylosing spondylitis. V usage is TRBV6-5 and J usage is TRBJ1-5, with a possible D match to TRBD1 (5 bases). Sequences were obtained from blood, either unsorted or a sorted T cell fraction (not recorded which). CDR3 loop: CASSYSTASQPQHF. The CDR3 DNA sequence: TGTGCCAGCAGTTACTCGACAGCCAGTCAGCCCCAGCATTTT.